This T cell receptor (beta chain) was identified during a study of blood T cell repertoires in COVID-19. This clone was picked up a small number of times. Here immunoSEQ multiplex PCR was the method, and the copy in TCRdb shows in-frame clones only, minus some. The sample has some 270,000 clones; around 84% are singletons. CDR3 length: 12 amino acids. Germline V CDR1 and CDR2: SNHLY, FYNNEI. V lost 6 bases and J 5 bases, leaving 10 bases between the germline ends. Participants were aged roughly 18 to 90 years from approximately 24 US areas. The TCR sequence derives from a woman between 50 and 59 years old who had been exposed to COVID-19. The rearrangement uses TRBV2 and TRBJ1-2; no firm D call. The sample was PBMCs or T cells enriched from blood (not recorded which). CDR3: CASSETEYGYTF. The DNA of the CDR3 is TGTGCCAGCAGCGAAACTGAATATGGCTACACCTTC. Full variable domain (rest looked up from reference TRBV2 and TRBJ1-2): EPEVTQTPSHQVTQMGQEVILRCVPISNHLYFYWYRQILGQKVEFLVSFYNNEISEKSEIFDDQFSVERPDGSNFTLKIRSTKLEDSAMYFCASSETEYGYTFGSGTRLTVV.